A single sample is the source of the 4 T cell receptor beta chains below, sequenced in a study of blood T cell repertoires in COVID-19. The table came from immunoSEQ multiplex PCR; TCRdb's copy has only in-frame clones and leaves some out. The profile shows about 240,000 clones, 83% of them singletons. What was sequenced was PBMCs or T cells enriched from blood (not recorded which). These receptors originate from a woman in her thirties or forties who had been exposed to COVID-19.

The V and J genes are TRBV6-6 and TRBJ1-1; the match to TRBD1 covers 7 bases. Germline V gene data show CDR1 as MNHNY and CDR2 as SVGAGI (reference sequence). V lost 5 bases, J lost 3 bases, and 3 bases stayed unmatched. The length of the CDR3 is 13 residues. CDR3 protein: CASSGGQYTEAFF. CDR3 in DNA: TGTGCCAGCAGTGGGGGACAGTACACTGAAGCTTTCTTT.

The chain joins TRBV5-1 to TRBJ1-2; 8 bases fit TRBD1. CDR3 size: 16 residues. Looked up from germline, CDR1 is SGHRS and CDR2 is YFSETQ. The trim removed 4 bases at V and 1 base at J, leaving 9 bases unmatched. The CDR3 nucleotides are TGCGCCAGCAGCCCGGGACAGGTGGGGGGTAACTATGGCTACACCTTC. Amino acid sequence: CASSPGQVGGNYGYTF.

The V call is TRBV7-2, the J call TRBJ2-5, with 10 bases matching TRBD2. V lost 5 bases and J lost 2; bases outside the gene matches: 5. Germline V gene sequence: CDR1 SGHTA, CDR2 FQGNSA. The CDR3 has 15 amino acids. The CDR3 DNA follows: TGTGCCAGCAGCGTACTAGCGGGGCTACAAGAGACCCAGTACTTC. Residues: CASSVLAGLQETQYF.

The V call is TRBV4-1, the J call TRBJ1-2, with a possible D match to TRBD1 (5 bases). The CDR3 is 16 amino acids. The germline V gene has CDR1 MGHRA and CDR2 YSYEKL. Trimming took 6 bases from V and 3 from J, leaving 20 bases between them. CDR3 DNA: TGCGCCAGCAGTCGGACCGGGGCCAGGGAGGACTATGGCTACACCTTC. As protein: CASSRTGAREDYGYTF.